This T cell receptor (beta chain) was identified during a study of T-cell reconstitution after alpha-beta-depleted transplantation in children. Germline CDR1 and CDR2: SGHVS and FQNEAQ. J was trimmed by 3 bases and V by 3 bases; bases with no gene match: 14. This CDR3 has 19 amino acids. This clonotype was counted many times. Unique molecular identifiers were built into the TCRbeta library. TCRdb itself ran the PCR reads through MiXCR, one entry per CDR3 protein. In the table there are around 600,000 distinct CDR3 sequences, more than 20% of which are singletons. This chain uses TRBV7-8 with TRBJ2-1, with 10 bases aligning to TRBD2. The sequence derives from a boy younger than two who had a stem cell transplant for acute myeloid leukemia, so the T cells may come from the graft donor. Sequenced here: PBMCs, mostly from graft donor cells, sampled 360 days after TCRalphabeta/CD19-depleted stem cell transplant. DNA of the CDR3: TGTGCCAGCAGCTTGGGCCACGGAGCGTCTAGCGGGGGCTACAATGAGCAGTTCTTC. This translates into CASSLGHGASSGGYNEQFF.